This TCR beta chain derives from a study of blood T cells in healthy people across ages. As for the study in general: Template switching caught about one barcoded beta molecule for each two T cells.

In its sample, this clonotype was seen a few times. Its matching antigen is unknown. Study findings and constraints: Investigators viewed diversity estimates from one million T cells as underestimates, the study reported.

Germline V gene data show CDR1 as SGHTA and CDR2 as FQGNSA. The V and J ends lost 5 bases and 8 bases, in that order; junction bases with no gene match: 11. The CDR3 covers 14 residues. Alongside a J-beta primer mix, a sample-barcoded 5' primer served in a second PCR lasting 7 to 11 cycles. TCRdb reprocessed the 5' RACE reads via MiXCR and lists one record per CDR3 protein. This sample has about a million distinct CDR3 sequences, with about 44% found just once. The rearrangement joins TRBV7-2 to TRBJ1-1; TRBD1 aligns across 7 bases. The TCR originated in a man aged 25-45 years in good health. Specimen: blood. CDR3 sequence reads: CASSPSPTGREAFF. The CDR3 DNA sequence: TGTGCCAGCAGCCCCAGCCCGACAGGGAGAGAAGCTTTCTTT. The entire variable domain, with the rest obtained from reference TRBV7-2 and TRBJ1-1, is as follows: GAGVSQSPSNKVTEKGKDVELRCDPISGHTALYWYRQSLGQGLEFLIYFQGNSAPDKSGLPSDRFSAERTGGSVSTLTIQRTQQEDSAVYLCASSPSPTGREAFFGQGTRLTVV.